Listed here are 4 T cell receptor beta chains from one sample, sequenced in a study of T cell responses to AZD1222 COVID-19 vaccine. The protocol was immunoSEQ multiplex PCR, while the TCRdb copy is restricted to in-frame clones and leaves out a portion. The data contain roughly 150,000 clones, 85% to 95% of them singletons. Sequences were derived from peripheral blood, sampled on day 0 of AZD1222 vaccination. The receptor source for this set is an adult in good health.

The J gene is TRBJ2-5, the V gene TRBV19; TRBD2 agrees at 11 bases. CDR1 is LNHDA, CDR2 SQIVND, per germline (reference sequence). This CDR3 has 17 amino acids. V lost 5 bases and J lost 1; bases outside the gene matches: 9. The DNA of the CDR3 is TGTGCCAGTAGTCCTTGGACTAGCGGGCCATCCCAAGAGACCCAGTACTTC. Its protein is CASSPWTSGPSQETQYF. Filled out from reference TRBV19 and TRBJ2-5, the complete variable domain reads DGGITQSPKYLFRKEGQNVTLSCEQNLNHDAMYWYRQDPGQGLRLIYYSQIVNDFQKGDIAEGYSVSREKKESFPLTVTSAQKNPTAFYLCASSPWTSGPSQETQYFGPGTRLLVL.

The J gene is TRBJ2-7, the V gene TRBV13; 13 nucleotides agree with TRBD2. Germline V gives CDR1 PRHDT, CDR2 FYEKMQ (reference sequence). Unmatched junction bases numbered 15, after V lost 6 bases and J lost 7 bases. This CDR3 has 17 residues. The CDR3 here is CASRDSVGTSGEGEQYF. The CDR3 bases are TGTGCCAGCAGAGATAGCGTCGGGACTAGCGGGGAGGGGGAGCAGTACTTC.

J is TRBJ2-7 and V is TRBV7-8; TRBD1 might be the D (5 bases). Germline assignment: CDR1 SGHVS and CDR2 FQNEAQ. Trimming removed 5 bases from V and 0 bases from J, with 14 bases in between. The CDR3 is made up of 15 amino acids. CDR3 sequence reads: CASSSQGLSSYEQYF. CDR3 bases: TGTGCCAGCAGCAGCCAGGGTCTTAGCTCCTACGAGCAGTACTTC.

This rearrangement joins TRBV13 to TRBJ2-3, with 9 bases matching TRBD1. The V and J ends lost 8 bases and 4 bases, in that order; junction bases with no gene match: 7. CDR1 and CDR2 from the germline V gene are PRHDT and FYEKMQ (reference sequence). The CDR3 length is 14 residues. The CDR3 bases are TGTGCCAGCGCGGACAGGGGAGTAGCAGATACGCAGTATTTT. This gives the protein CASADRGVADTQYF.